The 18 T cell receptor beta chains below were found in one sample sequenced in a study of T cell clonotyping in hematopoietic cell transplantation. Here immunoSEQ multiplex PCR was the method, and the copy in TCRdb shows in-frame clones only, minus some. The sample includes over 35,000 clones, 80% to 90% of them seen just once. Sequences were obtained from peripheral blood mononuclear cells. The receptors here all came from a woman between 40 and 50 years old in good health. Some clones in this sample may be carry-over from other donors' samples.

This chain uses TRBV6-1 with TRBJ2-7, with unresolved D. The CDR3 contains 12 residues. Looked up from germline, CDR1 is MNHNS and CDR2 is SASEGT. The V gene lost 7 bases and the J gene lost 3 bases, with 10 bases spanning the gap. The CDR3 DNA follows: TGTGCCAGCAAGCAGGTTATCTACGAGCAGTACTTC. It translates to CASKQVIYEQYF.

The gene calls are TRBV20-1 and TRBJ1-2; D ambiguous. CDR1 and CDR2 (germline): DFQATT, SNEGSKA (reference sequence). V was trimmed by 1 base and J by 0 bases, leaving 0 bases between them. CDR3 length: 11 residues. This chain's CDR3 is CSARANYGYTF. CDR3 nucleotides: TGCAGTGCTAGAGCTAACTATGGCTACACCTTC.

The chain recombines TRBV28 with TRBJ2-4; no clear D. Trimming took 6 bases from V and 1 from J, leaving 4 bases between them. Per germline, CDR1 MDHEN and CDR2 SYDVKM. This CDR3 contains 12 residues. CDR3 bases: TGTGCCAGCAGGAGGGCCAAAAACATTCAGTACTTC. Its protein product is CASRRAKNIQYF. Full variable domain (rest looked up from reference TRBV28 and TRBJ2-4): DVKVTQSSRYLVKRTGEKVFLECVQDMDHENMFWYRQDPGLGLRLIYFSYDVKMKEKGDIPEGYSVSREKKERFSLILESASTNQTSMYLCASRRAKNIQYFGAGTRLSVL.

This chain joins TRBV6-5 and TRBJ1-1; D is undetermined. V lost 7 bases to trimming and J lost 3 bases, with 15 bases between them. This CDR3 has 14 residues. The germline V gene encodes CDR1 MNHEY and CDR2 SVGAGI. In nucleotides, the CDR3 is TGTGCCAGCACCCTCGCCTGGCGGGACACTGAAGCTTTCTTT. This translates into CASTLAWRDTEAFF.

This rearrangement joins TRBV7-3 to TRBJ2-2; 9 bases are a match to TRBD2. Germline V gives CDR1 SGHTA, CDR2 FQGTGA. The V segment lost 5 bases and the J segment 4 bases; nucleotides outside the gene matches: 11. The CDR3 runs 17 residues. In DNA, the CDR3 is TGTGCCAGCAGCCCGTTACTCTCTAGCGGGGTCACCGGGGAGCTGTTTTTT. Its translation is CASSPLLSSGVTGELFF.

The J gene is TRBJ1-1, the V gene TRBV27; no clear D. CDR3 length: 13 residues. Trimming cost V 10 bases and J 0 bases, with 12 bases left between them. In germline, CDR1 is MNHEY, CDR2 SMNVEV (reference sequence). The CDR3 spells CATRIDMNTEAFF. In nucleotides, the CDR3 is TGTGCCACCCGGATTGACATGAACACTGAAGCTTTCTTT.

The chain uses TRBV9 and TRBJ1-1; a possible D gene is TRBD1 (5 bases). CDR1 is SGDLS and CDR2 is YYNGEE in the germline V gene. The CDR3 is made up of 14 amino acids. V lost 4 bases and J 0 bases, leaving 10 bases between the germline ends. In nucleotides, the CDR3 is TGTGCCAGCAGCTTGGACACAGTGAACACTGAAGCTTTCTTT. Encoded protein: CASSLDTVNTEAFF.

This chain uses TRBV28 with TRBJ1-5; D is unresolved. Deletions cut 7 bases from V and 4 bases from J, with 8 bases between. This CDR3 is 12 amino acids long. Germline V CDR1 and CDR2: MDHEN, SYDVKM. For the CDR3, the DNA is TGTGCCAGCACCCCCTCTAATCAGCCCCAGCATTTT. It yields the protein CASTPSNQPQHF. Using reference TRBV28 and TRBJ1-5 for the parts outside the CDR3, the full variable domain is DVKVTQSSRYLVKRTGEKVFLECVQDMDHENMFWYRQDPGLGLRLIYFSYDVKMKEKGDIPEGYSVSREKKERFSLILESASTNQTSMYLCASTPSNQPQHFGDGTRLSIL.

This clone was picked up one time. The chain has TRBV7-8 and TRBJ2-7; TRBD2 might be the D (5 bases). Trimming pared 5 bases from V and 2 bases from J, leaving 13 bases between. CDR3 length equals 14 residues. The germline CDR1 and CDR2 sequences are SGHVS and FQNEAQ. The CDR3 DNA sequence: TGTGCCAGCAGCGTCGAACTAGAAACCTACGAGCAGTACTTC. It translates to CASSVELETYEQYF.

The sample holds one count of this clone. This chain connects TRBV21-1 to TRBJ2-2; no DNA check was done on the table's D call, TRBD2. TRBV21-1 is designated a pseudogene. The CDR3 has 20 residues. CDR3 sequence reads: CASSKEPSGRSLTTPGELFF. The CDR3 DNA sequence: TGTGCCAGCAGCAAAGAACCTAGCGGGAGGTCACTGACCACCCCCGGGGAGCTGTTTTTT.

The CDR3 reads CATCVRDTEAFF. CDR3 DNA sequence: TGTGCCACCTGCGTAAGGGACACTGAAGCTTTCTTT. V gene TRBV28 combines with J gene TRBJ1-1; D gene unclear. Trimming shortened V by 10 bases and J by 3 bases, and 12 bases separated the two germline ends. The CDR3 consists of 12 residues. From germline, CDR1 is MDHEN and CDR2 SYDVKM.

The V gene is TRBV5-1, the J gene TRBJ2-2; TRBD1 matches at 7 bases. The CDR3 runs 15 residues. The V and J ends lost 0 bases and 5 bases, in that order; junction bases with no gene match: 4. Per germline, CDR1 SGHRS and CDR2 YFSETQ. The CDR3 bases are TGCGCCAGCAGCTTGGGACAGGGTCCTACCGGGGAGCTGTTTTTT. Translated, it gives CASSLGQGPTGELFF.

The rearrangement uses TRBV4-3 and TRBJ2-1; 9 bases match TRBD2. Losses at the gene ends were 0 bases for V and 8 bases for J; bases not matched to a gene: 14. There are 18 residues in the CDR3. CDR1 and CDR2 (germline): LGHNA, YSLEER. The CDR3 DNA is TGCGCCAGCAGCCAAGATTTATCGGTGGGCGGGAGGGCCGATGAGCAGTTCTTC. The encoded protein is CASSQDLSVGGRADEQFF.

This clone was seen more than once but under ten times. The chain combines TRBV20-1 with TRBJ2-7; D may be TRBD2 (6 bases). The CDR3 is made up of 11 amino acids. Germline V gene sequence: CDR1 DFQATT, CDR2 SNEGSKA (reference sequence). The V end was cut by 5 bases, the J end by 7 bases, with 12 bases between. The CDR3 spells CSAGRRREQYF. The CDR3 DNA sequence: TGCAGTGCTGGGAGGAGGCGGGAGCAGTACTTC.

CDR3 loop: CASSYSQGGGYTF. The DNA for the CDR3 is TGTGCCAGCAGTTACAGCCAGGGCGGGGGCTACACCTTC. The chain employs TRBV6-5 and TRBJ1-2; D is possibly TRBD1 (5 bases). The CDR3 length is 13 residues. V was shortened by 2 bases and J by 8 bases, with 12 bases between the two germline ends. Germline assignment: CDR1 MNHEY and CDR2 SVGAGI.

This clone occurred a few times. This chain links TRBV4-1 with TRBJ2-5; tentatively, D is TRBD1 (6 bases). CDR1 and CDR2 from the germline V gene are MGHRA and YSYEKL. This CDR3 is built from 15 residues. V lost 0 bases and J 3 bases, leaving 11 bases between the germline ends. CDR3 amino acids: CASSQDPDSEETQYF. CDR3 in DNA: TGCGCCAGCAGCCAAGATCCGGACAGCGAAGAGACCCAGTACTTC.

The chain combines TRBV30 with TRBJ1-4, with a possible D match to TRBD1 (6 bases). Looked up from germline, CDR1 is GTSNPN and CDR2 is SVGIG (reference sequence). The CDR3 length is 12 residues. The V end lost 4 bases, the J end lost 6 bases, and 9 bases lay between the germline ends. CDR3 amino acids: CAWNRVDEKLFF. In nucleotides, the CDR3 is TGTGCCTGGAACAGGGTTGATGAAAAACTGTTTTTT.

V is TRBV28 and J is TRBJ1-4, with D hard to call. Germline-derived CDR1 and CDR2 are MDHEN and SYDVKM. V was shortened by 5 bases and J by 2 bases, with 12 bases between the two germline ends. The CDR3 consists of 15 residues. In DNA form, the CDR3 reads TGTGCCAGCAGTCCCCCCTTAGGGACTAATGAAAAACTGTTTTTT. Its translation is CASSPPLGTNEKLFF.